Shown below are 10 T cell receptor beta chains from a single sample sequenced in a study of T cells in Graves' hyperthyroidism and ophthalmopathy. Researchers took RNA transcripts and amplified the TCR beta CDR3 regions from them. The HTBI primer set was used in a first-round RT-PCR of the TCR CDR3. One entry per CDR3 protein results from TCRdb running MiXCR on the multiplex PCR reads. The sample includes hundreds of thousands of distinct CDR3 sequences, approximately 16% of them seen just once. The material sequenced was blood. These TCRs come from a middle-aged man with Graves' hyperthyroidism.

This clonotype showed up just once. The CDR3 sequence: CAISGAKAVQETQYF. DNA of the CDR3: TGTGCCATCAGTGGGGCAAAAGCGGTACAAGAGACCCAGTACTTC. The chain employs TRBV10-3 and TRBJ2-5, with D perhaps matching TRBD2 (5 bases). V lost 4 bases and J 2 bases, leaving 14 bases between the germline ends. The length of the CDR3 is 15 residues. Germline CDR1 reads ENHRY; CDR2 reads SYGVKD.

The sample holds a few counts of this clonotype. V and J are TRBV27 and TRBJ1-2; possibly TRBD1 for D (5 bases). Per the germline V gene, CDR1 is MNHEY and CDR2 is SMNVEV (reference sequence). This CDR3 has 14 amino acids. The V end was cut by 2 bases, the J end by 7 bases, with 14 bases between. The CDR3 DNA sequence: TGTGCCAGCAGTTTAAATCGGGGACTCAGTGGCTACACCTTC. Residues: CASSLNRGLSGYTF.

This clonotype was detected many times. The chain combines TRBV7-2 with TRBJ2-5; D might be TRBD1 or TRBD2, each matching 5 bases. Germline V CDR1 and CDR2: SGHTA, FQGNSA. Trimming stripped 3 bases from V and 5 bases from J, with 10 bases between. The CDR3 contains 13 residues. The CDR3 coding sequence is TGTGCCAGCAGCTTCCCAGGGACGGAGACCCAGTACTTC. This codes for CASSFPGTETQYF.

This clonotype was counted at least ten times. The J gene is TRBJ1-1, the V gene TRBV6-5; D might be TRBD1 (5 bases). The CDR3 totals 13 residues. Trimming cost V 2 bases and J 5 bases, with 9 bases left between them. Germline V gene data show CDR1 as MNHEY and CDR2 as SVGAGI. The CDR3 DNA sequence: TGTGCCAGCAGTTACGGCCGGGGGACTGAAGCTTTCTTT. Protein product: CASSYGRGTEAFF.

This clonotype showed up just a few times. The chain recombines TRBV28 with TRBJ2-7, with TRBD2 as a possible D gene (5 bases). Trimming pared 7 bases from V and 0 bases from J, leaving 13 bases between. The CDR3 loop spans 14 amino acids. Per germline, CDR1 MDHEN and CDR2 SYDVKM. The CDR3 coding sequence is TGTGCCAGCACCTCGGACTTAAACTCCTACGAGCAGTACTTC. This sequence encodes CASTSDLNSYEQYF.

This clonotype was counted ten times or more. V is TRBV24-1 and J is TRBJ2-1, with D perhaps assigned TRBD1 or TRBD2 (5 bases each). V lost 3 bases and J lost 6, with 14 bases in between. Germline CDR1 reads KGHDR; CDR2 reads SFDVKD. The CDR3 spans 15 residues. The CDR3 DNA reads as TGTGCCACCAGTGATGCCGGGACGGCTATCAATGAGCAGTTCTTC. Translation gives CATSDAGTAINEQFF.

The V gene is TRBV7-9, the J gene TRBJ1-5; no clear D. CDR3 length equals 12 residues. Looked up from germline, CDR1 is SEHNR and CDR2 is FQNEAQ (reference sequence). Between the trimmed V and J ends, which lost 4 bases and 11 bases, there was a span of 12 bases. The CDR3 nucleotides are TGTGCCAGCAGCTCCACCGAGTGGGCCCAGCATTTT. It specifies CASSSTEWAQHF.

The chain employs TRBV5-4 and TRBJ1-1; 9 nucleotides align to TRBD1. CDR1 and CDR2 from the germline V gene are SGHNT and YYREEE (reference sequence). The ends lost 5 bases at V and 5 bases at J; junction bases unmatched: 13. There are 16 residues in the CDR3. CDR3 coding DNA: TGTGCCAGCAGTCGGAGCGGGACAGGGCGAGTGACTGAAGCTTTCTTT. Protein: CASSRSGTGRVTEAFF.

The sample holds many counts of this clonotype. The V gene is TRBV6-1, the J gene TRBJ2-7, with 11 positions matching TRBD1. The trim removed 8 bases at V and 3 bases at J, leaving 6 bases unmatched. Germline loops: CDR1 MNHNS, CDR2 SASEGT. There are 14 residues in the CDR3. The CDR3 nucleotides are TGTGCCAGCGAACCCGGGACAGGGGGCTACGAGCAGTACTTC. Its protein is CASEPGTGGYEQYF.

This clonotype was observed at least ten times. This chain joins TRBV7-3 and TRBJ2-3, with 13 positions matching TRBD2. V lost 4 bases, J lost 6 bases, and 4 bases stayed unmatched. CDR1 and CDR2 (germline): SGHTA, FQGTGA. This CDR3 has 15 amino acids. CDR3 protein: CASSSLAGGLDTQYF. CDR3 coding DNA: TGTGCCAGCAGCTCACTAGCGGGGGGGCTGGATACGCAGTATTTT.